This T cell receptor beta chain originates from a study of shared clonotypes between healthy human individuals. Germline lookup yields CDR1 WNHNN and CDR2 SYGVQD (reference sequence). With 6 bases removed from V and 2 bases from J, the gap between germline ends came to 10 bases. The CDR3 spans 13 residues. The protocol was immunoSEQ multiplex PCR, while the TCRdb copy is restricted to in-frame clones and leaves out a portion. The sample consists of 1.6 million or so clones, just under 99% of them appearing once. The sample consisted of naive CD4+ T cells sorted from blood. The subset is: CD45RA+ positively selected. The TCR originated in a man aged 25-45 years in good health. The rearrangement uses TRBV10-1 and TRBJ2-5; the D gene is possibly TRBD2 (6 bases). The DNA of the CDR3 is TGCGCCAGCAGAAGGGACTTGCAAGAGACCCAGTACTTC. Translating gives CASRRDLQETQYF.